The clone carrying this TCR beta chain was seen a few times. What it binds is not known. All donors qualified as healthy HIV-negative adults and had experienced no recent acute infections or vaccinations. There were only Caucasian adults among the donors, and all lived in Nashville, Tennessee. The table came from immunoSEQ multiplex PCR; TCRdb's copy has only in-frame clones and leaves some out. In the table there are 470,000 or so clones, approximately 82% of which are singletons. These data originate in a study of shared clonotypes between healthy human individuals. The study, taken as a whole, reports: Tissues were not sampled, only blood, and their repertoires likely differ.

Sequencing input: PBMCs. This TCR derives from a middle-aged woman in good health. Some clones in this sample may be carry-over from other donors' samples.

The CDR3 sequence is CACYFRLPREKLFF. The CDR3 region has the DNA TGTGCCTGCTATTTTCGACTCCCGAGGGAAAAACTGTTTTTT. The chain couples TRBV30 to TRBJ1-4, with D hard to call. This CDR3 is 14 amino acids long. Germline V CDR1 and CDR2: GTSNPN, SVGIG (reference sequence). V lost 6 bases to trimming and J lost 8 bases, with 19 bases between them.